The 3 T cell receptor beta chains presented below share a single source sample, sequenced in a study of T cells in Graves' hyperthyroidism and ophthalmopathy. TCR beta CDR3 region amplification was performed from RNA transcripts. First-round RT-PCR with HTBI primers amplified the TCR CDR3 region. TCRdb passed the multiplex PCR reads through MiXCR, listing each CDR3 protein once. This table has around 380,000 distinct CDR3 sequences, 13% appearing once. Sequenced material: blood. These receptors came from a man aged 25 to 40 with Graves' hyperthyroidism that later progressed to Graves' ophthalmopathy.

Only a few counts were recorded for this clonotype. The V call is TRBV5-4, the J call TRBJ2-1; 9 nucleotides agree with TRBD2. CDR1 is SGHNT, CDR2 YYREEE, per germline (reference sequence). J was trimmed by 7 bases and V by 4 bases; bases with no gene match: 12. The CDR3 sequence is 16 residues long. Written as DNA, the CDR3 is TGTGCCAGCAGCACGGGGGGGAGCGGGGGGTATAATGAGCAGTTCTTC. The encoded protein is CASSTGGSGGYNEQFF. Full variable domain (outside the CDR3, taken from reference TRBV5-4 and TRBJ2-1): ETGVTQSPTHLIKTRGQQVTLRCSSQSGHNTVSWYQQALGQGPQFIFQYYREEENGRGNFPPRFSGLQFPNYSSELNVNALELDDSALYLCASSTGGSGGYNEQFFGPGTRLTVL.

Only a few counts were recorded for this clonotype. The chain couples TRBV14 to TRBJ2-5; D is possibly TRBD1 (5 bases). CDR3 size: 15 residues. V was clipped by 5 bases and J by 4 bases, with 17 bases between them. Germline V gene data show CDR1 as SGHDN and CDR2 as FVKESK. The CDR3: CASSYFSGRAETQYF. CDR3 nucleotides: TGTGCCAGCAGCTACTTTTCTGGCAGGGCAGAGACCCAGTACTTC.

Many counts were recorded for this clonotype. The CDR3 reads CSAHDSSNQPQHF. The DNA of the CDR3 is TGCAGTGCTCATGACAGTAGCAATCAGCCCCAGCATTTT. The V call is TRBV20-1, the J call TRBJ1-5; possible D gene TRBD1, 5 bases. This CDR3 region has 13 residues. Germline assignment: CDR1 DFQATT and CDR2 SNEGSKA (reference sequence). The V gene lost 5 bases and the J gene lost 0 bases, with 8 bases spanning the gap.